There are a few counts of the clone carrying this T cell receptor (beta chain). Original processing notes: From reference gene primer amplification, estimates of nucleated cell counts were derived. Method: immunoSEQ multiplex PCR; TCRdb's copy keeps in-frame clones and lacks some. That table supplies the V and J calls and clone size; D and trimming were determined from the DNA. The table has around 300,000 clones, around 90% seen once. The data originate from a study of blood T cell repertoires in COVID-19. On the study more broadly: The United States, Italy and Spain were the sources of the acute and convalescent COVID-19 samples. The analysed material was cDNA or gDNA that came from T cells, B-cell-depleted T cells, or PBMCs.

The sequence was collected from a man between 50 and 59 years old with acute or convalescent COVID-19. What was sequenced was peripheral blood.

Here the CDR3 DNA reads TGTGCCAGCTCCCGAAGCGACAGCCGCTCTGGAAACACCATATATTTT. Translation gives CASSRSDSRSGNTIYF. The V call is TRBV18, the J call TRBJ1-3; D may be TRBD1 (5 bases). Per germline, CDR1 KGHSH and CDR2 LQKENI. This CDR3 has 16 amino acids. V lost 6 bases to trimming and J lost 0 bases, with 15 bases between them.